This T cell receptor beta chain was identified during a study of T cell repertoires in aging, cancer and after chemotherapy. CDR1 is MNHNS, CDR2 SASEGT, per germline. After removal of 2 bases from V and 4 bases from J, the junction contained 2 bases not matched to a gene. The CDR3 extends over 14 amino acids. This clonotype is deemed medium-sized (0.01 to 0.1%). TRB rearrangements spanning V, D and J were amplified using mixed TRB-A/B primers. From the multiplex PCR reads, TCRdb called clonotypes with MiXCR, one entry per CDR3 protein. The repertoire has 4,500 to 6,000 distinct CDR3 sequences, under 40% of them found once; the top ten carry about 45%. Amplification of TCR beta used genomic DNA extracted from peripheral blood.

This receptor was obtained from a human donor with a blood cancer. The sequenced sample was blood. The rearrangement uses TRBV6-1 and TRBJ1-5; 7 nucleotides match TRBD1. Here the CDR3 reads CASSEMGQNQPQHF. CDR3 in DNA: TGTGCCAGCAGTGAAATGGGACAGAATCAGCCCCAGCATTTT.